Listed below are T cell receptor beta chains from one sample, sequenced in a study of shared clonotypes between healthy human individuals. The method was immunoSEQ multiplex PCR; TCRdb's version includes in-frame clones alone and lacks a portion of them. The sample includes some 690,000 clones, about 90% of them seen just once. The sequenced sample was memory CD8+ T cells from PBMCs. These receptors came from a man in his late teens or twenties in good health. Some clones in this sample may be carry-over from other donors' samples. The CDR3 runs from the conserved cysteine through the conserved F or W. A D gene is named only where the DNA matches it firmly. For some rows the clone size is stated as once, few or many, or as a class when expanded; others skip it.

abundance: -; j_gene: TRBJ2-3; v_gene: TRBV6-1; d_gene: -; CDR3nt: TGTGCCAGCAGTGCAATAGCGGATACGCAGTATTTT; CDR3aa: CASSAIADTQYF
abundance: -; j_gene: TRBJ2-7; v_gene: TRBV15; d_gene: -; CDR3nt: TGTGCCACCAGCAGCGCGGTGAAATACGAGCAGTACTTC; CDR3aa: CATSSAVKYEQYF
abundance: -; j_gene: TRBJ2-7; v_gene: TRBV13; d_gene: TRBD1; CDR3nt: TGTGCCAGCAGCTTGACAGGGGGCGCGTACGAGCAGTACTTC; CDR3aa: CASSLTGGAYEQYF
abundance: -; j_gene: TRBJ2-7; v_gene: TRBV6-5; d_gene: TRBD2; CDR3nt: TGTGCCAGCAGGTTAGCGGGAGCCTACGAGCAGTACTTC; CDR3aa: CASRLAGAYEQYF
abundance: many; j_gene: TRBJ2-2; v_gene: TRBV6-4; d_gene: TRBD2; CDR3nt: TGTGCCAGCAGTGACTCTAGCGGGAGCACCGGGGAGCTGTTTTTT; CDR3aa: CASSDSSGSTGELFF
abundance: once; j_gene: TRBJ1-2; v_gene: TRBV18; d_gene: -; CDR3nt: TGTGCCAGCTCACAACCAGGGGAAAGCAACTATGGCTACACCTTC; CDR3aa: CASSQPGESNYGYTF
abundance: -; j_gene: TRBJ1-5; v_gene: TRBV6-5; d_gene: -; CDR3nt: TGTGCCAGCAGTTACTCGGAGGGATATCAGCCCCAGCATTTT; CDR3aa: CASSYSEGYQPQHF
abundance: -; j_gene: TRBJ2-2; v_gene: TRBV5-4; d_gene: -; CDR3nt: TGTGCCAGCAGCTTGTGGGTGGGCGGGGAGCTGTTTTTT; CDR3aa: CASSLWVGGELFF
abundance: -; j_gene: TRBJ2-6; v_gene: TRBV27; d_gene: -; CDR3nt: TGTGCCAGCAGTCCGCTGACAGATACTGGGGCCAACGTCCTGACTTTC; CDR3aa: CASSPLTDTGANVLTF
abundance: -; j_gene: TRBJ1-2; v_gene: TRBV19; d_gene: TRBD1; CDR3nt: TGTGCCAGTGAAGGACAGGCTTATGGCTACACCTTC; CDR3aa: CASEGQAYGYTF
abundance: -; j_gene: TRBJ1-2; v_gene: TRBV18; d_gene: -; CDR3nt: TGTGCCAGCTCACCAACGACACAATCAAGAAACTATGGCTACACCTTC; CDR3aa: CASSPTTQSRNYGYTF
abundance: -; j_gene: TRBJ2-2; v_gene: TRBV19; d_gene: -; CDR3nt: TGTGCCAGTAGTGGCGAGCACTCGACCACCGGGGAGCTGTTTTTT; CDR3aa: CASSGEHSTTGELFF
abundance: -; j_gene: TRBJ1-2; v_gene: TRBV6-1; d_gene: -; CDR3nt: TGTGCCAGCAGTGAATCGCGGAGAAGCTATGGCTACACCTTC; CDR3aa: CASSESRRSYGYTF
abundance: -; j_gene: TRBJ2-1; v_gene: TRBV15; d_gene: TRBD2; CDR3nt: TGTGCCACCAGCAGCGATCCGGGGGGAGCGGGCAATGAGCAGTTCTTC; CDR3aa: CATSSDPGGAGNEQFF
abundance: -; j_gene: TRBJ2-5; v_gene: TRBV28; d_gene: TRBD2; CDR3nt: TGTGCCAGCAGTTCCGTCTTAGCGGGAGTTGGGGAGACCCAGTACTTC; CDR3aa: CASSSVLAGVGETQYF
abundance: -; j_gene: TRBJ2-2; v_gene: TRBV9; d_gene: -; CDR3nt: TGTGCCAGCAGCGTACGGACAGTGAACACCGGGGAGCTGTTTTTT; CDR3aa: CASSVRTVNTGELFF
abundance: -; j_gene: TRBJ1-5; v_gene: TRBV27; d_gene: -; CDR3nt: TGTGCCAGCAGGAAACTGTTCAATCAGCCCCAGCATTTT; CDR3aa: CASRKLFNQPQHF
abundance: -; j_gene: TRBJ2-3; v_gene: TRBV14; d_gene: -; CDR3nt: TGTGCCAGCAGCCAGTACAGGGTTACAGATACGCAGTATTTT; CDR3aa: CASSQYRVTDTQYF
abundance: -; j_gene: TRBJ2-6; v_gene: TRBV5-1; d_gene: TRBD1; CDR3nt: TGCGCCAGCAGCTCTGACAGGGACACCGCCTGGACCCGCTCTGGGGCCAACGTCCTGACTTTC; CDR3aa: CASSSDRDTAWTRSGANVLTF
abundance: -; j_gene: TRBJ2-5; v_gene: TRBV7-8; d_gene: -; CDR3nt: TGTGCCAGCAGCTTAGTACGGTTTGGGGCAGAGACCCAGTACTTC; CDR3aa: CASSLVRFGAETQYF
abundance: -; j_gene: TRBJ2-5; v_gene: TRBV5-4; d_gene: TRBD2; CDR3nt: TGTGCCAGCAGCGGCGGGGTGCTAGCGGGAGCCCCCGCCCAAGAGACCCAGTACTTC; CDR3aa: CASSGGVLAGAPAQETQYF
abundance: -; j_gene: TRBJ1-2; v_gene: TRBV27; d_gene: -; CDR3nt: TGTGCCAGCAGGGGGACAAATTATGGCTACACCTTC; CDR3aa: CASRGTNYGYTF
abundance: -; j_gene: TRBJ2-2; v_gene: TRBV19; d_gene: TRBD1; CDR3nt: TGTGCCAGTAGTTCTGGGACAGCCCCGGGCACCGGGGAGCTGTTTTTT; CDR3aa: CASSSGTAPGTGELFF
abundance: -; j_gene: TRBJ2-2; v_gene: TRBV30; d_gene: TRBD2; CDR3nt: TGTGCCTGGAGTGTAGGACTAGCGGGCAGAGTCGGGGAGCTGTTTTTT; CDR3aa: CAWSVGLAGRVGELFF
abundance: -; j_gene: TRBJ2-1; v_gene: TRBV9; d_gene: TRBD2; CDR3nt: TGTGCCAGCAGCCCGTGGTTAGCGGGAGTTGTGTCAAATGAGCAGTTCTTC; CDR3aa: CASSPWLAGVVSNEQFF
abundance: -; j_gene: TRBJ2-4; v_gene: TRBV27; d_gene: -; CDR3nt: TGTGCCAGCAGTCTACTGGGCGGCGAAAGCATTCAGTACTTC; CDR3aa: CASSLLGGESIQYF
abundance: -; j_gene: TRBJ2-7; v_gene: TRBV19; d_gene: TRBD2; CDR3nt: TGTGCCAGTAGTCTGACTAGCGGTATCTCCTACGAGCAGTACTTC; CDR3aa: CASSLTSGISYEQYF
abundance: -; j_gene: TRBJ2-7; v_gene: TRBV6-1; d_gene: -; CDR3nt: TGTGCCAGCCTAGGGGCCACCTACGAGCAGTACTTC; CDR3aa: CASLGATYEQYF
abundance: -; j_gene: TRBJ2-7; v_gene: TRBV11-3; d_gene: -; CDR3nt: TGTGCCAGCAATAAACCATGGGGTTTGGAGCAGTACTTC; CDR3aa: CASNKPWGLEQYF
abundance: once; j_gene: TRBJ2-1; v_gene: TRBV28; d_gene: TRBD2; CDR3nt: TGTGCCAGCAGTTTCCCCGCCGGGACTAGCGATGACAATGAGCAGTTCTTC; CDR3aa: CASSFPAGTSDDNEQFF
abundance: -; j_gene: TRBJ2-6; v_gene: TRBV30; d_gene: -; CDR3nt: TGTGCCTGGAGTGTACATCACAGGGAGACGGCTGGGGCCAACGTCCTGACTTTC; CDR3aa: CAWSVHHRETAGANVLTF
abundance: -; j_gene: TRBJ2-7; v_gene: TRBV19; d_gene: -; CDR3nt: TGTGCCAGTAGTAGTATGGGACCCGCCTACGAGCAGTACTTC; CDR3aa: CASSSMGPAYEQYF
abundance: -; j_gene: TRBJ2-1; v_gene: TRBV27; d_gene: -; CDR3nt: TGTGCCAGCAGTTTATTACCCCCATCTAGCTACAATGAGCAGTTCTTC; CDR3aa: CASSLLPPSSYNEQFF
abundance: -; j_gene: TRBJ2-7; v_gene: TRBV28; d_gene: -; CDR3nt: TGTGCCAGCAGTTTATTCCGGCTAGCTGAGGGCGAGCAGTACTTC; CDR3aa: CASSLFRLAEGEQYF
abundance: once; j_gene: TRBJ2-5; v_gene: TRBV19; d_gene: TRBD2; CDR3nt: TGTGCCAGTAGTATCGACCGACTAGCGGCGCGTTCAACCCAGTACTTC; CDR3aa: CASSIDRLAARSTQYF
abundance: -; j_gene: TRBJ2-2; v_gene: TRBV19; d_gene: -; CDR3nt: TGTGCCAGTAGCCTCCTCTCGGGCACCGGGGAGCTGTTTTTT; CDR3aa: CASSLLSGTGELFF
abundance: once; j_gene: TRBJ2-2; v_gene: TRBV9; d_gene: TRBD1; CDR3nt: TGTGCCAGCAAGGGGACAGGGAACACCGGGGAGCTGTTTTTT; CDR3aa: CASKGTGNTGELFF
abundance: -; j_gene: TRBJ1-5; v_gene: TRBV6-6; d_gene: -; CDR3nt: TGTGCCAGCAGTTACCATCCGTATAGCAATCAGCCCCAGCATTTT; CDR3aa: CASSYHPYSNQPQHF
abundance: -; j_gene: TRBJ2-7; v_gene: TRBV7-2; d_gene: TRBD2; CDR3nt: TGTGCCAGCAGCTTAGTCATACTAGCGGGAGGCCCCTACGAGCAGTACTTC; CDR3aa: CASSLVILAGGPYEQYF
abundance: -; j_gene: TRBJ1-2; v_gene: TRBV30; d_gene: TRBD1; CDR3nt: TGTGCCTGGGCGCACCTACGACAGGGGAACTATGGCTACACCTTC; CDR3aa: CAWAHLRQGNYGYTF
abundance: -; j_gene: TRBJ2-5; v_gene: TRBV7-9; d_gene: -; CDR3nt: TGTGCCAGCAGCTTAGGGGTCGAGACCCAGTACTTC; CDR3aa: CASSLGVETQYF
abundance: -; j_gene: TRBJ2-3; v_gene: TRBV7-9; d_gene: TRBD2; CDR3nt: TGTGCCAGCAGCTGGTCACTAGCGGGAGGGACCACAGATACGCAGTATTTT; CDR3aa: CASSWSLAGGTTDTQYF
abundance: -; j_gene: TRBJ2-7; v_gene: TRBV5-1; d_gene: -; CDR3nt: TGCGCCAGCAGCAGGGACTTCTCCTACGAGCAGTACTTC; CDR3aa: CASSRDFSYEQYF
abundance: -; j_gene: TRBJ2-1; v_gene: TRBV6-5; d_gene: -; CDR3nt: TGTGCCAGCAACCCAACAGGGAACTCCTACAATGAGCAGTTCTTC; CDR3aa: CASNPTGNSYNEQFF
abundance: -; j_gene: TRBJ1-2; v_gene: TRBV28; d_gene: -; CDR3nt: TGTGCCAGCAGTTTATTTAGCGCCTATGGCTACACCTTC; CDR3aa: CASSLFSAYGYTF
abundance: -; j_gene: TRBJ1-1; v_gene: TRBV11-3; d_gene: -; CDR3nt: TGTGCCAGCAGCGCCGGTTGGCGGACTGAAGCTTTCTTT; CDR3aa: CASSAGWRTEAFF
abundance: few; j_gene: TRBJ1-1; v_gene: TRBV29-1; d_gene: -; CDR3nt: TGCAGCGTTGATCGGGACGGACGTTCCTTGGCTGAAGCTTTCTTT; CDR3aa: CSVDRDGRSLAEAFF
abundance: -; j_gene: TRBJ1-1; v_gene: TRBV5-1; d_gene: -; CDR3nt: TGCGCCAGCAGCTTGGACAGATTGAACACTGAAGCTTTCTTT; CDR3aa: CASSLDRLNTEAFF
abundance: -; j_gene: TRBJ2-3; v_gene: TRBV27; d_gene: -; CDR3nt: TGTGCCAGTAGTAGCAAGACTAGCACAGATACGCAGTATTTT; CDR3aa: CASSSKTSTDTQYF
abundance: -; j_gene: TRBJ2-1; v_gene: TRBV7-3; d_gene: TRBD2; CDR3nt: TGTGCCAGCAGCCTCAGCGGGAGTTCCTACAATGAGCAGTTCTTC; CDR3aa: CASSLSGSSYNEQFF
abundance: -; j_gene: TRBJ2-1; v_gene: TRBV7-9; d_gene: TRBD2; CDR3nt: TGTGCCAGCAGCTTAGTTTTGGGGCAGCGGGGCCTGGGCTACAATGAGCAGTTCTTC; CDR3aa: CASSLVLGQRGLGYNEQFF
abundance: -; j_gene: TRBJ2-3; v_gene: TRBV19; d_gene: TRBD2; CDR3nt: TGTGCCAGTAGTATAGGAACTAGCGGGAGTGGCACAGATACGCAGTATTTT; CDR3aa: CASSIGTSGSGTDTQYF